The sequence of this T cell receptor (beta chain) was determined in a study of T cell responses to AZD1222 COVID-19 vaccine. CDR1 SGHTA and CDR2 FQGNSA come from the germline V gene. The V segment lost 4 bases and the J segment 3 bases; nucleotides outside the gene matches: 4. The CDR3 is made up of 14 amino acids. Method: immunoSEQ multiplex PCR; TCRdb's copy keeps in-frame clones and lacks some. Of about 100,000 clones listed, over 75% are singletons. Whole-study findings and limits: Seropositive status at baseline applied to only five to seven AZD1222 recipients. All repertoire sampling was performed exclusively after the peak T cell response. Spike-specific TCR depth and breadth grew after two AZD1222 doses.

Concerning this clone: The antigen remains undetermined.

The TCR comes from an adult in good health. The V gene is TRBV7-2, the J gene TRBJ2-7, with 9 bases lining up with TRBD1. Specimen: peripheral blood, collected on day 0 of AZD1222 vaccination. The CDR3: CASSSPGQGYEQYF. The CDR3 DNA follows: TGTGCCAGCAGCTCGCCGGGACAGGGCTACGAGCAGTACTTC.